A single sample gave rise to the 23 T cell receptor beta chains below, sequenced in a study of cytomegalovirus exposure and HLA in healthy donors. PCR primers comprised 60 Vbeta and 13 Jbeta primers. Profiling relied on immunoSEQ multiplex PCR, and the TCRdb table lists in-frame clones only, not all of them. The repertoire holds tens of thousands of clones, with around two thirds as singletons. Sequencing input: PBMCs. The origin of the receptors is a woman in her 30s in good health and CMV-seronegative.

The chain links TRBV28 to TRBJ2-3, with 12 bases that match TRBD2. J lost 4 bases, V lost 5 bases, and 10 bases had no gene match. Germline V gene sequence: CDR1 MDHEN, CDR2 SYDVKM. The CDR3 sequence is 17 residues long. The DNA of the CDR3 is TGTGCCAGCAGTCCCCTGCCTAGCGGGAGGGCTCCAGATACGCAGTATTTT. Translating it yields CASSPLPSGRAPDTQYF.

The CDR3 is CAWSVGTSWNEQFF. The CDR3 DNA is TGTGCCTGGAGTGTAGGGACTAGCTGGAATGAGCAGTTCTTC. The chain recombines TRBV30 with TRBJ2-1; 9 bases match TRBD2. Germline V gene sequence: CDR1 GTSNPN, CDR2 SVGIG (reference sequence). J was trimmed by 7 bases and V by 0 bases; bases with no gene match: 4. CDR3 length equals 14 residues.

The CDR3 DNA reads TGTGCCAGCAGCTTAGAACTAGCGGGGAGTCGTGACGAGCAGTACTTC. Its protein product is CASSLELAGSRDEQYF. The chain recombines TRBV11-2 with TRBJ2-7; 10 bases align to TRBD2. V shed 0 bases, J shed 5 bases, and the junction held 7 bases outside the gene matches. Germline assignment: CDR1 SGHAT and CDR2 FQNNGV. This CDR3 is 16 amino acids long.

This chain links TRBV7-9 with TRBJ2-5; D may be TRBD1 (6 bases). Trimming shortened V by 2 bases and J by 5 bases, and 18 bases separated the two germline ends. Looked up from germline, CDR1 is SEHNR and CDR2 is FQNEAQ (reference sequence). CDR3 length: 16 residues. The CDR3: CASSLNDQGSGETQYF. For the CDR3, the DNA is TGTGCCAGCAGCTTAAATGATCAGGGGTCCGGGGAGACCCAGTACTTC. Together with reference TRBV7-9 and TRBJ2-5, the CDR3 gives the full variable domain: DTGVSQNPRHKITKRGQNVTFRCDPISEHNRLYWYRQTLGQGPEFLTYFQNEAQLEKSRLLSDRFSAERPKGSFSTLEIQRTEQGDSAMYLCASSLNDQGSGETQYFGPGTRLLVL.

This clone was picked up a small number of times. The rearrangement links TRBV6-1 to TRBJ1-1; the match to TRBD1 covers 9 bases. Germline V gives CDR1 MNHNS, CDR2 SASEGT. V shed 6 bases and J 0 bases; nucleotides not matched to a gene: 5. This CDR3 has 15 residues. The CDR3 protein is CASRDRGNMNTEAFF. The CDR3 nucleotides are TGTGCCAGCAGAGACAGGGGGAATATGAACACTGAAGCTTTCTTT.

The chain uses TRBV4-1 and TRBJ2-1, with a weak D call TRBD2 (6 bases). The germline gives CDR1 MGHRA, CDR2 YSYEKL. There are 16 residues in the CDR3. Trimming shortened V by 5 bases and J by 0 bases, and 14 bases separated the two germline ends. The CDR3 coding sequence is TGCGCCAGCAGCTGGGACTCTCCTAGCTCCTACAATGAGCAGTTCTTC. This encodes CASSWDSPSSYNEQFF.

The gene calls are TRBV30 and TRBJ2-6, with 9 bases aligning to TRBD1. Germline trimming cut 4 bases from V and 1 base from J; bases unmatched to any gene: 8. CDR1 is GTSNPN and CDR2 is SVGIG in the germline V gene (reference sequence). This CDR3 is built from 17 residues. DNA of the CDR3: TGTGCCTGGAAGGGGACAGGGTACAAATCTGGGGCCAACGTCCTGACTTTC. Its protein is CAWKGTGYKSGANVLTF.

J is TRBJ1-1 and V is TRBV25-1; 10 nucleotides match TRBD1. Losses at the gene ends were 3 bases for V and 5 bases for J; bases not matched to a gene: 9. The CDR3 is 16 amino acids. The V gene's germline CDR1 is MGHDK and CDR2 SYGVNS. CDR3 in amino acids: CASSDPTTGGGTEAFF. The DNA for the CDR3 is TGTGCCAGCAGTGACCCTACGACAGGGGGCGGAACTGAAGCTTTCTTT.

The chain joins TRBV29-1 to TRBJ1-2; 7 nucleotides line up with TRBD1. The length of the CDR3 is 14 residues. V shed 4 bases and J 6 bases; nucleotides not matched to a gene: 11. Germline V gene sequence: CDR1 SQVTM, CDR2 ANQGSEA. The CDR3 protein is CSVGQGQGRDGYTF. The CDR3 DNA reads TGCAGCGTTGGACAGGGCCAAGGAAGGGATGGCTACACCTTC.

The chain has TRBV29-1 and TRBJ1-5; 10 nucleotides line up with TRBD1. V was clipped by 6 bases and J by 3 bases; unmatched bases: 2. Per the germline V gene, CDR1 is SQVTM and CDR2 is ANQGSEA. CDR3 length equals 13 residues. CDR3 protein: CSVGQGDNQPQHF. The CDR3 DNA is TGCAGCGTAGGACAGGGGGACAATCAGCCCCAGCATTTT.

The rearrangement joins TRBV6-5 to TRBJ2-1, with TRBD2 matching over 14 bases. Unmatched junction bases numbered 1, after V lost 2 bases and J lost 7 bases. This CDR3 comprises 15 residues. Germline values: CDR1 MNHEY, CDR2 SVGAGI. The chain's CDR3 is CASSYRLAGGNEQFF. The CDR3 DNA follows: TGTGCCAGCAGTTACCGACTAGCGGGGGGGAATGAGCAGTTCTTC.

This chain links TRBV29-1 with TRBJ2-2; unclear D gene. Germline V lookup: CDR1 SQVTM, CDR2 ANQGSEA. The CDR3 extends over 13 amino acids. Trimming left V 6 bases short and J 3 bases short, with 11 bases between. The CDR3 protein is CSVVADYTGELFF. As DNA, the CDR3 is TGCAGCGTAGTAGCTGATTACACCGGGGAGCTGTTTTTT.

This clone was seen more than once but under ten times. The J gene is TRBJ1-1, the V gene TRBV27; the D gene is possibly TRBD1 (6 bases). This CDR3 spans 14 amino acids. Per the germline V gene, CDR1 is MNHEY and CDR2 is SMNVEV (reference sequence). Deletions cut 2 bases from V and 3 bases from J, with 10 bases between. CDR3 DNA: TGTGCCAGCAGTTTAGTGGACAGTTACACTGAAGCTTTCTTT. Translating it yields CASSLVDSYTEAFF.

This sequence joins TRBV20-1 and TRBJ1-2; unclear D gene. Germline CDR1 reads DFQATT; CDR2 reads SNEGSKA (reference sequence). The length of the CDR3 is 10 residues. Trimming left V 7 bases short and J 6 bases short, with 9 bases between. CDR3 DNA: TGCAGTGGAGGGAGGGATGGCTACACCTTC. Its translation: CSGGRDGYTF.

This clone has a single count. The chain carries TRBV19 and TRBJ2-7; perhaps TRBD2 as D (5 bases). CDR3 length: 12 amino acids. V was shortened by 8 bases and J by 3 bases, with 11 bases between the two germline ends. CDR1 is LNHDA, CDR2 SQIVND, per germline (reference sequence). The chain's CDR3 is CASSERNYEQYF. In DNA, the CDR3 is TGTGCCAGTTCCGAGCGGAACTACGAGCAGTACTTC. Based on the CDR3 plus reference TRBV19 and TRBJ2-7, the full variable domain is DGGITQSPKYLFRKEGQNVTLSCEQNLNHDAMYWYRQDPGQGLRLIYYSQIVNDFQKGDIAEGYSVSREKKESFPLTVTSAQKNPTAFYLCASSERNYEQYFGPGTRLTVT.

This clone came up once. The CDR3 DNA reads TGTGCCAGCATCAACTCTCTCAGACGTCGAGGCGCTGAAGCTTTCTTT. Protein sequence: CASINSLRRRGAEAFF. J is TRBJ1-1 and V is TRBV6-6; D is ambiguous. The germline CDR1 and CDR2 sequences are MNHNY and SVGAGI (reference sequence). The V gene lost 7 bases and the J gene lost 6 bases, with 24 bases spanning the gap. This CDR3 contains 16 residues.

This chain connects TRBV7-9 to TRBJ1-1; 10 positions match TRBD1. The CDR3 contains 14 residues. V was pared by 5 bases and J by 9 bases, with 9 bases of the junction left unmatched. The germline V gene encodes CDR1 SEHNR and CDR2 FQNEAQ (reference sequence). The CDR3, as DNA: TGTGCCAGCAGCAAGGAGGGGACAGGGGTCAAAGCTTTCTTT. This encodes CASSKEGTGVKAFF.

This clone was recorded a few times. The rearrangement uses TRBV14 and TRBJ2-1; no reliable D call. V shed 1 base and J shed 0 bases, with 4 bases lying between them. The CDR3 runs to 14 residues. Germline values: CDR1 SGHDN, CDR2 FVKESK. The CDR3 region has the DNA TGTGCCAGCAGCCAAGGCAGCTCCTACAATGAGCAGTTCTTC. It yields the protein CASSQGSSYNEQFF.

The chain recombines TRBV5-6 with TRBJ1-3; no clear D. The CDR3 loop spans 13 amino acids. Trimming took 4 bases from V and 2 from J, leaving 7 bases between them. The V gene's germline CDR1 is SGHDT and CDR2 YYEEEE. As DNA, the CDR3 is TGTGCCAGCAGCCGTCCAGCTGGAAACACCATATATTTT. Protein sequence: CASSRPAGNTIYF.

This clone was counted only a few times. The V gene is TRBV28, the J gene TRBJ2-6; 7 nucleotides agree with TRBD2. Germline lookup yields CDR1 MDHEN and CDR2 SYDVKM. Losses at the gene ends were 5 bases for V and 0 bases for J; bases not matched to a gene: 10. CDR3 length equals 18 residues. CDR3: CASSPNAGEASGANVLTF. The CDR3, as DNA: TGTGCCAGCAGTCCGAACGCGGGAGAAGCCTCTGGGGCCAACGTCCTGACTTTC. Full variable domain (remainder filled in from reference TRBV28 and TRBJ2-6): DVKVTQSSRYLVKRTGEKVFLECVQDMDHENMFWYRQDPGLGLRLIYFSYDVKMKEKGDIPEGYSVSREKKERFSLILESASTNQTSMYLCASSPNAGEASGANVLTFGAGSRLTVL.

The rearrangement joins TRBV7-8 to TRBJ1-5; 7 bases map to TRBD1. This CDR3 is 16 amino acids long. With 4 bases clipped from V and 5 bases from J, the junction kept 11 bases outside the gene matches. CDR1 and CDR2 (germline): SGHVS, FQNEAQ. CDR3 sequence reads: CASSSLGGGAYQPQHF. CDR3 nucleotide sequence: TGTGCCAGCAGCTCCCTTGGAGGGGGCGCGTATCAGCCCCAGCATTTT.

This clone was counted between two and nine times. This chain uses TRBV7-9 with TRBJ2-5, with 10 nucleotides matching TRBD1. The CDR3 extends over 14 amino acids. J gave up 2 bases and V 11 bases, and 8 bases lay outside the gene matches. Looked up from germline, CDR1 is SEHNR and CDR2 is FQNEAQ (reference sequence). The CDR3 sequence is CAGQGGRSQETQYF. In DNA, the CDR3 is TGTGCCGGACAGGGGGGAAGGAGTCAAGAGACCCAGTACTTC.

The table lists this clone with a count of one. The rearrangement joins TRBV28 to TRBJ1-6; weak D call: TRBD1 (5 bases). In germline, CDR1 is MDHEN, CDR2 SYDVKM. V was clipped by 6 bases and J by 0 bases, with 15 bases between them. This CDR3 is 17 amino acids long. CDR3 region: CASSSTGVSSYNSPLHF. The CDR3 region has the DNA TGTGCCAGCAGCTCTACGGGGGTTTCCTCCTATAATTCACCCCTCCACTTT.